This T cell receptor (beta chain) was sequenced during a study of CD4 and CD8 cells across lung adenocarcinoma regions (dated by TCRdb to about 2018). As for the study more broadly: Intratumor heterogeneity of the T cell receptor repertoire was examined by comparing tumor centers with tumor margins.

Based on the germline V gene, the CDR1 and CDR2 sequences are SGDLS and YYNGEE. The CDR3 starts with the cysteine, ends with the phenylalanine, and has 16 residues. Left in the record is the CDR3 DNA by itself, 48 bases read in frame from the first base. V gives up 3 bases and J gives up 0 bases, and the segment between their germline ends measures 14 bases. Donors were patients with localized lung adenocarcinoma, a subtype of non-small cell lung cancer. Samples were obtained from the margins of localized lung adenocarcinomas. CD4+ T cells from tumor tissue were profiled separately from CD8+ T cells for TCR repertoire analysis. On this clonotype: Its antigen specificity is not known. Base qualities are not at hand, and no much larger clone is one base apart.

Libraries were prepared through PCR. Sequenced on a HiSeq X Ten. Starting from the raw public reads, TCRdb applied fastp trimming at Q25, assembled clones with MiXCR and retained in-frame beta chains. Every distinct CDR3 protein forms one entry, paired with its most common genes and DNA. Within this sample are 9,000 to 10,000 distinct CDR3 sequences, with roughly 46% of them counted one time only. The top ten constitute 15% to 20% of the sample. The sequence is built from TRBV9 and TRBJ2-3; the D element could tentatively be TRBD1 or TRBD2, as 7 bases agree for each. This receptor was taken from a male donor with lung adenocarcinoma. The CD4 and CD8 labels of this study may be unreliable. Sequencing was carried out using CD4+ T cells from the margin of a lung tumor. The cell subset or site tag for this specimen amounts to: tumor margin region. The CDR3 amino acid sequence is: CASSERQGLSTDTQYF. The DNA is TGTGCCAGCAGCGAACGACAGGGACTAAGCACAGATACGCAGTATTTT.